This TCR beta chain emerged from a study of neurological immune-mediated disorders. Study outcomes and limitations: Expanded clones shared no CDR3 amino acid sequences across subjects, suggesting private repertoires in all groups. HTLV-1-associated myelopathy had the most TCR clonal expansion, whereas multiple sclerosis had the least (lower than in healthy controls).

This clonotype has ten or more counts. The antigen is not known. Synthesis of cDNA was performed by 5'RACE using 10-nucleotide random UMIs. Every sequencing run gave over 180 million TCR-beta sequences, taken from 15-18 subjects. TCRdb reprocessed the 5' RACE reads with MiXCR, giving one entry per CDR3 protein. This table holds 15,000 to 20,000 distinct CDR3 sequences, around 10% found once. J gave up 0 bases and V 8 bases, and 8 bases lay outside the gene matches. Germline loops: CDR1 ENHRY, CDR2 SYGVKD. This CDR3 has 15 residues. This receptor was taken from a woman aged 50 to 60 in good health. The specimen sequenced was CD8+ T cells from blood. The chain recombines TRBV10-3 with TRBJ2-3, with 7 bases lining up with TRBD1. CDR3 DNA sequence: TGTGCCATCGCTCGGGACAGTGACAGCACAGATACGCAGTATTTT. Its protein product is CAIARDSDSTDTQYF.